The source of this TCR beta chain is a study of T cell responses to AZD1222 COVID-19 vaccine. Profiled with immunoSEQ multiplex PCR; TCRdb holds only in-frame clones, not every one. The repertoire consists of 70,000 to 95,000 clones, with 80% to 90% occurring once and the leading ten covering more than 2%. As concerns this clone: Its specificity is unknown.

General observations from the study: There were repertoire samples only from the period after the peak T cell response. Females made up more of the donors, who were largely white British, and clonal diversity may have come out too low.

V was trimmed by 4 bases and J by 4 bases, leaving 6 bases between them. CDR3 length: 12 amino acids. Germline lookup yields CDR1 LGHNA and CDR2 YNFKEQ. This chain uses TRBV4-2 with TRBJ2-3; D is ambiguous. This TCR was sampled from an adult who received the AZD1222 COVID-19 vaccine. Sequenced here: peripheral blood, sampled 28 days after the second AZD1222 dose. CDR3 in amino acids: CASSLISDTQYF. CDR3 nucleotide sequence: TGTGCCAGCAGCCTCATTTCAGATACGCAGTATTTT.